This T cell receptor (beta chain) was captured in a study of shared clonotypes between healthy human individuals. On the study more broadly: Participating donors consisted of two women and a few men aged 18 to 49.

Whole-study findings and limits: Naive CD4 clonotype sharing across several donors was about 5%. Clonotype sharing among the donors was expected to vary with sequencing depth.

Terminally differentiated effector memory CD45RA+ cells were left out of the naive CD8 fraction, which was CD45RO-negative and positively selected for CCR7. Each donor was a Caucasian adult residing in Nashville, Tennessee. This table comes from immunoSEQ multiplex PCR, and its TCRdb copy is limited to in-frame clones, with some not included. The sample consists of around 2,000,000 clones, about 95% of them appearing once. In germline, CDR1 is SGHTA, CDR2 FQGNSA. The CDR3 runs to 12 residues. Details on this clone: Its antigen remains unidentified. A junction boundary mismatches the germline segment, possibly from a read error.

This clonotype originated in a young man in good health. Sequences were obtained from naive CD8+ T cells sorted from blood. This rearrangement joins TRBV7-2 to TRBJ2-7; 7 bases line up with TRBD1. DNA for the CDR3: TGTGCCAGCAGCTTAGTGGGGGAACAGGGGAGCTTC. Translating it yields CASSLVGEQGSF.